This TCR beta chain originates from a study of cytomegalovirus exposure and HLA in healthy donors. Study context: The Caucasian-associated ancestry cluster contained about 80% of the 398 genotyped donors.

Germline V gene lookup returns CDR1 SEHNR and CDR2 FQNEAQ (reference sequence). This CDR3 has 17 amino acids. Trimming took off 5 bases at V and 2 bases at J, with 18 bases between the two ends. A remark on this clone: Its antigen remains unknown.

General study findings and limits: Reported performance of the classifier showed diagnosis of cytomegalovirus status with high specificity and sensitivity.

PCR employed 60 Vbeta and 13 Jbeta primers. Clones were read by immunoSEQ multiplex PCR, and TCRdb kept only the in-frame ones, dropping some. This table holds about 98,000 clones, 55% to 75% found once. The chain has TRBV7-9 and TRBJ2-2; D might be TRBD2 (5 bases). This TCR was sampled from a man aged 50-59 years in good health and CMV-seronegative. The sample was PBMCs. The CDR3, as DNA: TGTGCCAGCAGCCCCCGGAGTCGGGGAACAAACACCGGGGAGCTGTTTTTT. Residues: CASSPRSRGTNTGELFF.